The entry that follows covers one T cell receptor beta chain sequence. What it binds is unknown. These data belong to a study of molecular identifiers for immune sequencing clone quantification. Overall study: Sequencing covered four of five parts into which replicate RNA from around 20,000 or 100,000 naive CD8 cells was split. Study-level results: Among effectors, clones above 20 RNA copies held over 98% of molecules; among naive cells, under 1%.

Libraries of bulk TCR were made by previously described methods (with listed TCR primers). Using its own MiXCR run on the PCR reads, TCRdb lists one record per CDR3 protein. This sample has about 510,000 distinct CDR3 sequences, with roughly 25% found just once. V lost 5 bases and J lost 0; bases outside the gene matches: 6. Germline CDR1 and CDR2: SEHNR and FQNEAQ (reference sequence). The CDR3 consists of 15 residues. Sequencing was performed on naive CD8+ T cells from blood, with Jurkat cell RNA spiked in. The subset is: FACS-sorted CD8+CD4-CCR7+CD45RA+ naive T cells. The rearrangement uses TRBV7-9 and TRBJ2-7; 8 bases match TRBD2. The receptor was isolated from a human donor in good health. Some libraries in this study had Jurkat cell RNA spiked in. The CDR3 DNA follows: TGTGCCAGCAGCCCCCCGCGGGGGGCCTCCTACGAGCAGTACTTC. This sequence encodes CASSPPRGASYEQYF.